One and the same sample provided the 9 T cell receptor beta chains below, sequenced in a study of beta chain features in type 1 diabetes (dated by TCRdb to the late 2010s). Overall results and qualifications from the work: A moderate but significant shortening of TCRB CDR3 length was observed in type 1 diabetes patients in all four CD4+ subsets.

These receptors' targets are unknown. The library was built by means of the immunoSEQ multiplex PCR assay. The entire isolated RNA was reverse transcribed using the High Capacity cDNA Reverse Transcription Kit, and thus expressed TCRB transcripts were sequenced. Drawn from immuneACCESS, this table holds only the in-frame rearrangements with V and J called that TCRdb kept. Clones are partly lost; checked studies trace under half to an unresolved V gene and leave the rest unexplained. The sample records over 14,000 clones, more than 70% of which are singletons. Less than 0.35% of the sample is taken by the ten largest. The sample comprised stem cell memory CD4+ T cells from blood. The cell subset or site label corresponds to: stem cell-like memory CD4+ T cells. The receptors were gathered from a woman between 18 and 29 years old with type 1 diabetes.

The rearrangement links TRBV7-6 to TRBJ1-5; tentative D call: TRBD1 (5 bases). This CDR3 spans 15 amino acids. CDR1 is SGHVS and CDR2 is FNYEAQ in the germline V gene. Trimming took off 1 base at V and 7 bases at J, with 14 bases between the two ends. The CDR3 loop is CASSLGPGLGQPQHF. Here the CDR3 DNA reads TGTGCCAGCAGCTTAGGACCAGGGCTCGGGCAGCCCCAGCATTTT.

The chain recombines TRBV10-3 with TRBJ2-3; 12 nucleotides align to TRBD2. There are 17 residues in the CDR3. Trimming cost V 0 bases and J 3 bases; bases outside gene matches: 4. CDR1 is ENHRY, CDR2 SYGVKD, per germline. CDR3 loop: CAISESQTSGSTDTQYF. CDR3 nucleotide sequence: TGTGCCATCAGTGAGTCTCAGACTAGCGGGAGTACAGATACGCAGTATTTT.

This chain joins TRBV28 and TRBJ2-7; weak D call: TRBD2 (7 bases). Germline CDR1 MDHEN, CDR2 SYDVKM. V gave up 6 bases and J gave up 2 bases, with 17 bases separating them. The CDR3 consists of 15 residues. CDR3 sequence (DNA): TGTGCCAGCAGCCCTGGGGGGGGGCCTACCTACGAGCAGTACTTC. The encoded protein is CASSPGGGPTYEQYF. The full variable domain, its missing parts supplied by reference TRBV28 and TRBJ2-7, is DVKVTQSSRYLVKRTGEKVFLECVQDMDHENMFWYRQDPGLGLRLIYFSYDVKMKEKGDIPEGYSVSREKKERFSLILESASTNQTSMYLCASSPGGGPTYEQYFGPGTRLTVT.

The chain uses TRBV28 and TRBJ2-7; D is perhaps TRBD2 (5 bases). Germline assignment: CDR1 MDHEN and CDR2 SYDVKM. The CDR3 is 13 amino acids. Trimming removed 7 bases from V and 7 bases from J, with 17 bases in between. The CDR3 region has the DNA TGTGCCAGCACCCTAAACGGAGGCAGGGAGCAGTACTTC. As protein: CASTLNGGREQYF.

The V and J genes are TRBV5-1 and TRBJ1-1; 9 bases match TRBD1. The V gene end was trimmed by 0 bases and the J gene end by 1 base; junction bases not matched to a gene: 13. This CDR3 contains 19 residues. Germline loops: CDR1 SGHRS, CDR2 YFSETQ. DNA for the CDR3: TGCGCCAGCAGCTTGGCAGGTCCGGGACAGGGCTGGGAGAACACTGAAGCTTTCTTT. As protein: CASSLAGPGQGWENTEAFF.

This clone was seen only once. The chain employs TRBV5-1 and TRBJ2-1; TRBD1 might be the D (5 bases). The CDR3 is made up of 13 amino acids. CDR1 is SGHRS and CDR2 is YFSETQ in the germline V gene. Trimming took 1 base from V and 4 from J, leaving 6 bases between them. CDR3 region: CASSLSGYNEQFF. CDR3 nucleotides: TGCGCCAGCAGCTTGTCAGGGTACAATGAGCAGTTCTTC.

This chain joins TRBV6-6 and TRBJ2-5; D gene unclear. The CDR3 length is 13 residues. The V end lost 6 bases, the J end lost 5 bases, and 13 bases lay between the germline ends. Germline CDR1 MNHNY, CDR2 SVGAGI (reference sequence). CDR3 coding DNA: TGTGCCAGCAGGCCCCCCCAAGCGGAGACCCAGTACTTC. This translates into CASRPPQAETQYF.

This chain connects TRBV18 to TRBJ2-7, with 9 nucleotides matching TRBD1. After removal of 4 bases from V and 2 bases from J, the junction contained 6 bases not matched to a gene. CDR3 length: 15 amino acids. CDR1 KGHSH and CDR2 LQKENI come from the germline V gene. In nucleotides, the CDR3 is TGTGCCAGCTCACACCGGGACAGGGTAGCCTACGAGCAGTACTTC. This translates into CASSHRDRVAYEQYF.

The CDR3, as DNA: TGTGCCAGCAGTGGAAGTAAGGGACAGACCTACGAGCAGTACGTC. It encodes CASSGSKGQTYEQYV. The chain recombines TRBV6-1 with TRBJ2-7, with 7 bases aligning to TRBD1. Germline loops: CDR1 MNHNS, CDR2 SASEGT. Trimming took 4 bases from V and 2 from J; bases not matched to a gene: 8. CDR3 length: 15 residues.